A single sample gave rise to the 8 T cell receptor beta chains below, sequenced in a study of CD8 T cells in Susac syndrome. The RNA input was about 0.5 to 1 ug, and it was reverse transcribed with random hexamers. TCRdb independently ran MiXCR on the immunoSEQ multiplex PCR reads; one entry per CDR3 protein. This table holds around 69,000 distinct CDR3 sequences, 95% to 96% found once. Sequencing was done on a sample of CD4+ T cells from PBMCs. The receptor source for this set is a human donor with multiple sclerosis.

V gene TRBV5-1 combines with J gene TRBJ1-1; D gene ambiguous. V lost 0 bases, J lost 6 bases, and 9 bases lay in between. This CDR3 contains 13 residues. Per germline, CDR1 SGHRS and CDR2 YFSETQ. The CDR3 DNA reads TGCGCCAGCAGCTTGGCATCAGGTGCTGAAGCTTTCTTT. It yields the protein CASSLASGAEAFF.

This clonotype was picked up one time. The chain links TRBV15 to TRBJ2-5; 8 nucleotides align to TRBD1. With V trimmed by 3 bases and J by 5 bases, 5 bases remained unmatched. CDR3 length: 14 residues. The V gene's germline CDR1 is LNHNV and CDR2 YYDKDF (reference sequence). The DNA of the CDR3 is TGTGCCACCAGCAGCAGGGGGCAAAGCGAGACCCAGTACTTC. Translated, it gives CATSSRGQSETQYF.

This clonotype was found once. The genes are TRBV12-3 or TRBV12-4 and TRBJ1-1; 8 bases are shared with TRBD1. This CDR3 comprises 18 residues. V shed 4 bases and J 4 bases; nucleotides not matched to a gene: 17. The CDR3 loop reads CASSSRRGAGGWGTEAFF. CDR3 nucleotide sequence: TGTGCCAGCAGTTCTCGCCGAGGGGCAGGGGGCTGGGGCACTGAAGCTTTCTTT.

The chain has TRBV20-1 and TRBJ2-3; either TRBD1 or TRBD2 may supply D (5 bases each). The CDR3 is made up of 15 amino acids. The ends were cut back, 6 bases at V and 0 bases at J, with 16 bases in the middle. Per germline, CDR1 DFQATT and CDR2 SNEGSKA (reference sequence). The chain's CDR3 is CSALPPGRSTDTQYF. The CDR3 nucleotides are TGCAGTGCCCTCCCCCCGGGACGGAGCACAGATACGCAGTATTTT.

The chain carries TRBV7-2 and TRBJ2-1; 8 nucleotides match TRBD1. Trimming at V came to 5 bases and at J to 7 bases, leaving 7 bases not matched to a gene. Germline assignment: CDR1 SGHTA and CDR2 FQGNSA. The CDR3 consists of 14 residues. CDR3 bases: TGTGCCAGCAGCCCTAGGACAGGGTGGAATGAGCAGTTCTTC. It translates to CASSPRTGWNEQFF. Filled out from reference TRBV7-2 and TRBJ2-1, the complete variable domain reads GAGVSQSPSNKVTEKGKDVELRCDPISGHTALYWYRQSLGQGLEFLIYFQGNSAPDKSGLPSDRFSAERTGGSVSTLTIQRTQQEDSAVYLCASSPRTGWNEQFFGPGTRLTVL.

This chain links TRBV29-1 with TRBJ1-1, with a possible D match to TRBD1 (5 bases). V was clipped by 4 bases and J by 6 bases, with 18 bases between them. The germline V gene encodes CDR1 SQVTM and CDR2 ANQGSEA. The CDR3 extends over 14 amino acids. The CDR3 bases are TGCAGCGTTGTTGCTGGGGCGGAGGGTTCTGAAGCTTTCTTT. Protein: CSVVAGAEGSEAFF.

The chain combines TRBV28 with TRBJ2-5; the D is unclear. The CDR3 is made up of 12 amino acids. V was clipped by 2 bases and J by 4 bases, with 5 bases between them. The germline CDR1 and CDR2 sequences are MDHEN and SYDVKM. The CDR3 sequence is CASSLVRETQYF. The CDR3 coding sequence is TGTGCCAGCAGTTTAGTTAGAGAGACCCAGTACTTC. The full variable domain, rest sourced from reference TRBV28 and TRBJ2-5, is DVKVTQSSRYLVKRTGEKVFLECVQDMDHENMFWYRQDPGLGLRLIYFSYDVKMKEKGDIPEGYSVSREKKERFSLILESASTNQTSMYLCASSLVRETQYFGPGTRLLVL.

This chain connects TRBV29-1 to TRBJ1-1; D is undetermined. CDR1 is SQVTM and CDR2 is ANQGSEA in the germline V gene. The V end lost 7 bases, the J end lost 4 bases, and 13 bases lay between the germline ends. The CDR3 is 12 amino acids. The CDR3 coding sequence is TGCAGCGCAGGACGGTGGACCACTGAAGCTTTCTTT. Amino acid sequence: CSAGRWTTEAFF.